Shown below are 15 T cell receptor beta chains from a single sample sequenced in a study of blood T cells in healthy people across ages. Together with a sample-barcoded 5' primer, a J-beta primer mix was included in a second PCR lasting about 7 to 11 cycles. In TCRdb, the 5' RACE reads were re-called with MiXCR into one record per CDR3 protein. The table records hundreds of thousands of distinct CDR3 sequences, around 26% of them present only once. Sequenced material: blood. These receptors were obtained from an elderly woman in good health.

The rearrangement uses TRBV20-1 and TRBJ1-1; D remains unclear. CDR3 length: 12 amino acids. Germline CDR1 and CDR2: DFQATT and SNEGSKA (reference sequence). Trimming took 3 bases from V and 1 from J, leaving 6 bases between them. CDR3 sequence (DNA): TGCAGTGCTAGCCAGACGAACACTGAAGCTTTCTTT. Translation: CSASQTNTEAFF.

This clonotype has only a few counts. V usage is TRBV11-2 and J usage is TRBJ1-2, with TRBD1 matching over 8 bases. Germline CDR1 is SGHAT and CDR2 is FQNNGV. The CDR3 covers 14 residues. Trimming at V came to 4 bases and at J to 7 bases, leaving 8 bases not matched to a gene. This chain's CDR3 is CASSYTGGRSGYTF. The CDR3 DNA reads TGTGCCAGCAGCTACACAGGGGGTCGTTCTGGCTACACCTTC.

The sample holds many counts of this clonotype. The gene calls are TRBV5-3 and TRBJ2-7; D perhaps matches TRBD1 (5 bases). Being an ORF, TRBV5-3 has a function that is uncertain. This CDR3 spans 16 amino acids. V lost 0 bases to trimming and J lost 3 bases, with 16 bases between them. CDR3 sequence reads: CARSLGKGPECYEQYF. For the CDR3, the DNA is TGTGCCAGAAGCTTGGGTAAGGGGCCGGAATGCTACGAGCAGTACTTC.

About this clonotype: A much larger clone lies one base from this, so it may be a read error. This chain connects TRBV7-9 to TRBJ1-2; D perhaps matches TRBD1 (5 bases). V was trimmed by 5 bases and J by 3 bases, leaving 13 bases between them. Germline CDR1 is SEHNR and CDR2 is FQNEAQ (reference sequence). CDR3 size: 14 residues. CDR3 sequence reads: CASSTWKGDYGYTF. The CDR3 nucleotides read TGTGCCAGCAGCACTTGGAAAGGGGACTATGGCTACACCTTC.

This clonotype appeared many times. The V and J genes are TRBV12-3 or TRBV12-4 and TRBJ1-2, with no clear D. V lost 2 bases and J lost 6, with 10 bases in between. The CDR3 contains 13 residues. The CDR3 loop is CASSLFGRNGYTF. The DNA for the CDR3 is TGTGCCAGCAGTTTATTTGGCCGAAATGGCTACACCTTC.

J is TRBJ2-5 and V is TRBV10-3; 9 positions agree with TRBD2. The CDR3 totals 17 residues. Germline CDR1 reads ENHRY; CDR2 reads SYGVKD. Germline trimming cut 5 bases from V and 1 base from J; bases unmatched to any gene: 11. The CDR3 spells CAISRGGGAEGQETQYF. CDR3 nucleotides: TGTGCCATCAGTCGCGGCGGGGGGGCGGAAGGCCAAGAGACCCAGTACTTC.

This chain links TRBV6-5 with TRBJ2-1; 9 bases align to TRBD1. J gave up 9 bases and V 0 bases, and 9 bases lay outside the gene matches. CDR3 length equals 16 residues. Germline V gene sequence: CDR1 MNHEY, CDR2 SVGAGI. CDR3 DNA sequence: TGTGCCAGCAGTTACTCCGGGACAGGGTTAAACAGTGAGCAGTTCTTC. This encodes CASSYSGTGLNSEQFF.

A few counts support this clonotype. A much bigger clone sits one base away, suggesting this may be a read error. This chain links TRBV28 with TRBJ2-7, with D perhaps assigned TRBD1 or TRBD2 (6 bases each). There are 12 residues in the CDR3. The ends were cut back, 6 bases at V and 7 bases at J, with 13 bases in the middle. CDR1 is MDHEN, CDR2 SYDVKM, per germline. CDR3 in DNA: TGTGCCAGCAGATGGGGGGCCAATGAGCAGTACTTC. It is translated as CASRWGANEQYF. Filled out from reference TRBV28 and TRBJ2-7, the complete variable domain reads DVKVTQSSRYLVKRTGEKVFLECVQDMDHENMFWYRQDPGLGLRLIYFSYDVKMKEKGDIPEGYSVSREKKERFSLILESASTNQTSMYLCASRWGANEQYFGPGTRLTVT.

This clonotype was seen only a few times. This clone may be a read error of a much larger clone one base away. This chain uses TRBV18 with TRBJ2-5; 7 bases fit TRBD1. The J call may be mistaken, given a closer DNA end match to TRBJ2-7. Germline assignment: CDR1 KGHSH and CDR2 LQKENI. This CDR3 spans 13 amino acids. The CDR3 region is CASSLDRFSEQYF. DNA of the CDR3: TGTGCCAGCTCACTGGACAGGTTCAGCGAGCAGTACTTC.

The V and J genes are TRBV28 and TRBJ2-1; the D is unclear. The germline V and J ends were trimmed by 8 bases and 0 bases, with 17 bases remaining between them. The CDR3 runs to 16 residues. Germline loops: CDR1 MDHEN, CDR2 SYDVKM. CDR3 bases: TGTGCCAGCCCCTCACCCGGCCTTAGCTCCTACAATGAGCAGTTCTTC. Protein: CASPSPGLSSYNEQFF.

This clonotype showed up just once. The J gene is TRBJ2-7, the V gene TRBV20-1; perhaps D is TRBD1 or TRBD2 (7 bases each). Matching the DNA end better, TRBJ2-5 makes the J call doubtful. This CDR3 has 15 amino acids. The germline gives CDR1 DFQATT, CDR2 SNEGSKA (reference sequence). CDR3 sequence (DNA): TGCAGTGCTAGAGATCAGGGGGGGGTTACGGAGACCCAGTACTTC. Amino acid sequence: CSARDQGGVTETQYF.

There are many counts of this clonotype. The gene calls are TRBV24-1 and TRBJ2-3, with D possibly being TRBD1 (6 bases). V dropped 2 bases and J dropped 2 bases, with 13 bases sitting between them. CDR1 and CDR2 (germline): KGHDR, SFDVKD. This CDR3 has 16 residues. CDR3 protein: CATSDSRTVPTDTQYF. As DNA, the CDR3 is TGTGCCACCAGTGATTCCCGGACAGTCCCCACAGATACGCAGTATTTT.

This CDR3 is CASRRRNTEAFF. CDR3 bases: TGTGCCAGCAGAAGAAGGAACACTGAAGCTTTCTTT. J is TRBJ1-1 and V is TRBV27; no firm D call. The CDR3 is 12 residues long. Germline V gene data show CDR1 as MNHEY and CDR2 as SMNVEV (reference sequence). V lost 6 bases, J lost 1 base, and 6 bases lay in between.

This clonotype showed up many times. The CDR3 here is CSARSDGYNEQFF. The CDR3 DNA reads as TGCAGTGCTAGATCTGACGGATACAATGAGCAGTTCTTC. The chain recombines TRBV20-1 with TRBJ2-1; D is uncertain. Germline V gives CDR1 DFQATT, CDR2 SNEGSKA (reference sequence). The V end lost 2 bases, the J end lost 4 bases, and 9 bases lay between the germline ends. This CDR3 contains 13 residues.

A few counts support this clonotype. This chain links TRBV3-1 with TRBJ1-6; D remains unclear. V gave up 1 base and J gave up 7 bases, with 11 bases separating them. CDR1 and CDR2 from the germline V gene are LGHDT and YNNKEL (reference sequence). This CDR3 is 15 amino acids long. CDR3 bases: TGTGCCAGCAGCCAAGTGTTACGGCTGAATTCACCCCTCCACTTT. Amino acid sequence: CASSQVLRLNSPLHF.